The next 15 T cell receptor beta chains were all read from a single sample in a study of shared T cell receptors in the human thymus. TCRdb's table, derived via immunoSEQ multiplex PCR, lists solely in-frame clones and lacks some. The sample shows hundreds of thousands of clones, approximately 87% of them seen only once. The same data also went into a second study, on human thymus T cells.

The sample was thymocytes. All receptors come from a boy in the first two years of life with a congenital heart defect.

The rearrangement joins TRBV28 to TRBJ2-7, with D unresolved. The V and J ends lost 6 bases and 2 bases respectively, with 11 bases between them. Germline CDR1 reads MDHEN; CDR2 reads SYDVKM. The CDR3 sequence is 13 residues long. The CDR3 reads CASRPSAPYEQYF. In nucleotides, the CDR3 is TGTGCCAGCAGACCGAGTGCCCCCTACGAGCAGTACTTC.

The V call is TRBV5-1, the J call TRBJ1-1; D is ambiguous. Trimming took 5 bases from V and 3 from J, leaving 14 bases between them. Germline-derived CDR1 and CDR2 are SGHRS and YFSETQ. The length of the CDR3 is 14 residues. CDR3 sequence: CASSSGSRDTEAFF. In DNA form, the CDR3 reads TGCGCCAGCAGTTCCGGGTCGAGGGACACTGAAGCTTTCTTT.

This clone was seen a handful of times. The same CDR3 also results from other DNA sequences found in this sample. The chain uses TRBV18 and TRBJ1-4; 10 bases line up with TRBD1. CDR3 size: 14 residues. Germline CDR1 is KGHSH and CDR2 is LQKENI. J was trimmed by 7 bases and V by 3 bases; bases with no gene match: 2. In DNA form, the CDR3 reads TGTGCCAGCTCACCTAGGGACAGGGGTGAAAAACTGTTTTTT. Encoded protein: CASSPRDRGEKLFF. The complete variable domain, with remaining parts taken from reference TRBV18 and TRBJ1-4, reads NAGVMQNPRHLVRRRGQEARLRCSPMKGHSHVYWYRQLPEEGLKFMVYLQKENIIDESGMPKERFSAEFPKEGPSILRIQQVVRGDSAAYFCASSPRDRGEKLFFGSGTQLSVL.

The J gene is TRBJ2-7, the V gene TRBV4-1; 10 bases line up with TRBD1. CDR1 is MGHRA, CDR2 YSYEKL, per germline. V lost 1 base to trimming and J lost 2 bases; unmatched junction nucleotides: 5. This CDR3 has 16 amino acids. The CDR3 here is CASSQAEGQGTYEQYF. In DNA, the CDR3 is TGCGCCAGCAGCCAAGCCGAGGGACAGGGGACCTACGAGCAGTACTTC.

CDR3 bases: TGCGCCAGCAGTGAGGCCCTAGCGGGAAATACCGGGGAGCTGTTTTTT. It is translated as CASSEALAGNTGELFF. This rearrangement joins TRBV10-2 to TRBJ2-2, with 9 bases lining up with TRBD2. Trimming took 2 bases from V and 5 from J; bases not matched to a gene: 6. CDR3 length equals 16 residues. Per germline, CDR1 WSHSY and CDR2 SAAADI.

The rearrangement uses TRBV4-3 and TRBJ2-7; TRBD2 might be the D (6 bases). V was cut by 0 bases and J by 4 bases, with 7 bases left in between. Germline-derived CDR1 and CDR2 are LGHNA and YSLEER. The CDR3 loop spans 13 amino acids. For the CDR3, the DNA is TGCGCCAGCAGCCAAGATGGGGGGTACGAGCAGTACTTC. It specifies CASSQDGGYEQYF.

CDR3 DNA: TGTGCCAGCAGCGCGTCTACTAGCGGATGGAACACCGGGGAGCTGTTTTTT. Translating gives CASSASTSGWNTGELFF. The V call is TRBV9, the J call TRBJ2-2, with 8 positions matching TRBD2. In germline, CDR1 is SGDLS, CDR2 YYNGEE. J lost 1 base, V lost 3 bases, and 8 bases had no gene match. The CDR3 extends over 17 amino acids.

This clone was found once. The chain couples TRBV4-2 to TRBJ2-2; 9 bases agree with TRBD1. V was pared by 2 bases and J by 3 bases, with 7 bases of the junction left unmatched. Germline loops: CDR1 LGHNA, CDR2 YNFKEQ. The CDR3 is made up of 17 amino acids. The CDR3 bases are TGTGCCAGCAGCCAACCCTGGGACAGGGTCGACACCGGGGAGCTGTTTTTT. Translation: CASSQPWDRVDTGELFF.

V is TRBV7-9 and J is TRBJ1-1, with D possibly TRBD1 on 6 matching bases. Germline CDR1 is SEHNR and CDR2 is FQNEAQ (reference sequence). Trimming cost V 5 bases and J 5 bases, with 15 bases left between them. The CDR3 loop spans 14 amino acids. CDR3 sequence: CASSPPGQGTEAFF. For the CDR3, the DNA is TGTGCCAGCAGCCCACCGGGACAAGGGACTGAAGCTTTCTTT.

This chain links TRBV30 with TRBJ1-3; no reliable D call. Per germline, CDR1 GTSNPN and CDR2 SVGIG (reference sequence). The germline V and J ends were trimmed by 2 bases and 0 bases, with 8 bases remaining between them. This CDR3 is built from 14 residues. CDR3 protein: CAWSRKSSGNTIYF. For the CDR3, the DNA is TGTGCCTGGAGTCGCAAGAGCTCTGGAAACACCATATATTTT.

Only one count was recorded for this clone. The chain couples TRBV6-5 to TRBJ1-1; 7 bases align to TRBD1. CDR3 size: 15 residues. V was clipped by 4 bases and J by 3 bases; unmatched bases: 8. CDR1 is MNHEY and CDR2 is SVGAGI in the germline V gene. CDR3 bases: TGTGCCAGCAGTTCCACCACAGGACAGGACACTGAAGCTTTCTTT. Protein sequence: CASSSTTGQDTEAFF.

In its sample, this clone was seen once. The chain recombines TRBV28 with TRBJ1-5, with a possible D match to TRBD1 (5 bases). This CDR3 spans 16 amino acids. The V and J ends lost 6 bases and 0 bases respectively, with 15 bases between them. Germline-derived CDR1 and CDR2 are MDHEN and SYDVKM. CDR3: CASRRPGLISNQPQHF. The DNA of the CDR3 is TGTGCCAGCAGGCGCCCGGGACTTATTAGCAATCAGCCCCAGCATTTT.

The chain has TRBV5-1 and TRBJ1-6; no definite D call. The germline CDR1 and CDR2 sequences are SGHRS and YFSETQ. V was shortened by 0 bases and J by 5 bases, with 12 bases between the two germline ends. The CDR3 extends over 16 amino acids. The CDR3 loop reads CASSLEKGDHNSPLHF. CDR3 nucleotides: TGCGCCAGCAGCTTGGAAAAGGGAGACCATAATTCACCCCTCCACTTT.

J is TRBJ2-1 and V is TRBV5-4; D is undetermined. Germline CDR1 SGHNT, CDR2 YYREEE (reference sequence). The CDR3 has 14 residues. V lost 0 bases, J lost 4 bases, and 8 bases lay in between. The CDR3 nucleotides are TGTGCCAGCAGCTTGGAAACAGCTTACAATGAGCAGTTCTTC. Translating it yields CASSLETAYNEQFF. The full variable domain, completed using reference TRBV5-4 and TRBJ2-1, is ETGVTQSPTHLIKTRGQQVTLRCSSQSGHNTVSWYQQALGQGPQFIFQYYREEENGRGNFPPRFSGLQFPNYSSELNVNALELDDSALYLCASSLETAYNEQFFGPGTRLTVL.

V gene TRBV4-3 combines with J gene TRBJ2-1; 8 bases are a match to TRBD2. Losses at the gene ends were 3 bases for V and 7 bases for J; bases not matched to a gene: 8. The V gene's germline CDR1 is LGHNA and CDR2 YSLEER. The CDR3 contains 15 residues. The CDR3 coding sequence is TGCGCCAGCAGCCATAGTCTAGCGGGCGATAATGAGCAGTTCTTC. Translated: CASSHSLAGDNEQFF.